The rows below give T cell receptor beta chains drawn from one sample of a study of patients and donors after allogeneic stem cell transplantation. Each CDR3 protein gets one entry after TCRdb re-called the RT-PCR reads with MiXCR. The sample holds some 960,000 distinct CDR3 sequences, roughly 18% seen once. Material: blood, either unsorted or a sorted T cell fraction (not recorded which). These receptors were collected from a human donor who was either an allogeneic HSCT recipient or a stem cell or donor lymphocyte infusion donor (not recorded which). It is not recorded whose cells these are; they may come from a transplant donor. CDR3s include the opening cysteine and the closing phenylalanine or tryptophan. The order of the fields is V gene, clone size, J gene, CDR3 protein. Some rows mark clone size as missing; the rest say once, few, many or name a class of expanded clone.

TRBV5-1,few,TRBJ2-3,CASSLAQRTSTDTQYF
TRBV29-1,.,TRBJ1-1,CSAARGVGTEAFF
TRBV4-3,.,TRBJ1-3,CASSQDWNSGNTIYF
TRBV24-1,.,TRBJ2-2,CATSVTSASPGELFF
TRBV6-1,few,TRBJ2-7,CASSQQLTQLAGDEQYF
TRBV4-1,.,TRBJ2-1,CASSQVWAVDEQFF
TRBV27,.,TRBJ1-1,CASSSQGSGTEAFF
TRBV29-1,.,TRBJ2-3,CSAIAWEDTQYF
TRBV20-1,few,TRBJ1-2,CSANRGGNYGYTF
TRBV5-1,few,TRBJ2-7,CASSSGGRASPYEQYF
TRBV3-1,few,TRBJ2-1,CASSRILAGVNNEQFF
TRBV20-1,.,TRBJ2-7,CSAQGLQPYEQYF
TRBV5-6,.,TRBJ2-3,CASSITSGGSTDTQYF
TRBV12-3/TRBV12-4,few,TRBJ1-2,CASSSGGWYGYTF
TRBV5-1,few,TRBJ1-2,CASSLAGQGSGYTF